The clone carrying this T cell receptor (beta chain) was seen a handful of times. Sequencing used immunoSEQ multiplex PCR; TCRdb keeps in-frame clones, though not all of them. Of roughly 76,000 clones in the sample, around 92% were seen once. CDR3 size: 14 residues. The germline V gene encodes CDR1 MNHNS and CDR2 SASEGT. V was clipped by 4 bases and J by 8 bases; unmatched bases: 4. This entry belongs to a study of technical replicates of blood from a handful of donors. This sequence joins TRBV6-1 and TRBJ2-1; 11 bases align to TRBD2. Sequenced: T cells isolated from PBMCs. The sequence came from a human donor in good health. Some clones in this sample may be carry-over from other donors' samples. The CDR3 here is CASSGLAGRHEQFF. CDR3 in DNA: TGTGCCAGCAGTGGACTAGCGGGGAGGCATGAGCAGTTCTTC.